One sample yielded the 2 T cell receptor beta chains listed below, sequenced in a study of T cells in Graves' hyperthyroidism and ophthalmopathy. Researchers amplified the TCR beta CDR3 regions from RNA transcripts. The study used the HTBI primer set for a first-round RT-PCR of the TCR CDR3. TCRdb reanalysed the multiplex PCR reads using MiXCR and keeps one entry per CDR3 protein. The sample holds a few hundred thousand distinct CDR3 sequences; 15% to 19% are singletons and the top ten take 7.3%. Sequences were obtained from blood. Source of these receptors: a woman between 25 and 40 years old with Graves' hyperthyroidism.

This clonotype was observed a few times. The V call is TRBV19, the J call TRBJ2-1; D might be TRBD2 (5 bases). V dropped 2 bases and J dropped 7 bases, with 12 bases sitting between them. The CDR3 runs to 14 residues. Germline loops: CDR1 LNHDA, CDR2 SQIVND (reference sequence). In DNA form, the CDR3 reads TGTGCCAGTAGTATAACCCGACGGACTAATGAGCAGTTCTTC. The encoded protein is CASSITRRTNEQFF.

The chain couples TRBV4-1 to TRBJ2-7; 13 nucleotides line up with TRBD2. The CDR3 length is 23 residues. V lost 4 bases to trimming and J lost 2 bases; unmatched junction nucleotides: 26. Germline V lookup: CDR1 MGHRA, CDR2 YSYEKL. CDR3 loop: CASSRILSLLLAGGPGRTYEQYF. Here the CDR3 DNA reads TGCGCCAGCAGCCGCATTCTATCCCTATTACTAGCGGGAGGGCCTGGGCGCACCTACGAGCAGTACTTC.